This section outlines one T cell receptor (beta chain) sequence together with its context. These data belong to a study of shared clonotypes between healthy human individuals. Some clones are missing from TCRdb's copy, which holds only in-frame ones; the method was immunoSEQ multiplex PCR. The sample has more than 2,000,000 clones, approximately 90% seen once. With 3 bases removed from V and 2 bases from J, the gap between germline ends came to 18 bases. This CDR3 contains 16 residues. CDR1 is SGHRS, CDR2 YFSETQ, per germline. Sequences were obtained from naive CD4+ T cells sorted from blood. The subset denotes: CD45RA+ positively selected. The TCR originated in a young man in good health. The chain employs TRBV5-1 and TRBJ2-7; D perhaps matches TRBD1 (5 bases). The CDR3 loop reads CASSSGAETATYEQYF. DNA of the CDR3: TGCGCCAGCAGCTCTGGGGCAGAAACCGCTACCTACGAGCAGTACTTC.